The 5 T cell receptor beta chains below come from one sample, sequenced in a study of T cells in Graves' hyperthyroidism and ophthalmopathy. Amplified regions were TCR beta CDR3 sequences from RNA transcripts. When the TCR CDR3 underwent first-round RT-PCR, the HTBI primer set was used. TCRdb reprocessed the multiplex PCR reads via MiXCR and lists one record per CDR3 protein. This sample yields about 130,000 distinct CDR3 sequences, of which roughly 23% are seen a single time; roughly 73% belongs to the top ten. Sequencing was done on a sample of blood. The source of these receptors is a woman between 45 and 60 years old with Graves' hyperthyroidism that later progressed to Graves' ophthalmopathy.

This clonotype showed up just a few times. The chain links TRBV5-1 to TRBJ2-7, with 8 bases matching TRBD2. The germline V gene encodes CDR1 SGHRS and CDR2 YFSETQ. Trimming cost V 0 bases and J 0 bases; bases outside gene matches: 5. The CDR3 has 16 residues. CDR3 DNA sequence: TGCGCCAGCAGCTTGGTGGGCGGGAGGACCTCCTACGAGCAGTACTTC. Translation gives CASSLVGGRTSYEQYF.

The genes are TRBV18 and TRBJ1-1; D is ambiguous. Germline CDR1 and CDR2: KGHSH and LQKENI. The CDR3 has 14 residues. Trimming removed 5 bases at V and 3 bases at J, with 13 bases between. The CDR3: CASSANNRDTEAFF. DNA for the CDR3: TGTGCCAGCTCAGCGAATAACAGAGACACTGAAGCTTTCTTT.

This clonotype came up once. The V gene is TRBV5-1, the J gene TRBJ1-1; weak D call: TRBD1 (5 bases). The CDR3 totals 16 residues. Trimming took off 4 bases at V and 0 bases at J, with 16 bases between the two ends. Germline CDR1 SGHRS, CDR2 YFSETQ. In nucleotides, the CDR3 is TGCGCCAGCAGCAGGGGCTTATGCTGTATGAACACTGAAGCTTTCTTT. It codes for CASSRGLCCMNTEAFF.

In this sample, this clonotype turned up many times. J is TRBJ2-7 and V is TRBV5-1; D is tentatively TRBD1 or TRBD2 (5 bases each). The ends were cut back, 4 bases at V and 6 bases at J, with 20 bases in the middle. The CDR3 totals 15 residues. Germline assignment: CDR1 SGHRS and CDR2 YFSETQ. CDR3 amino acids: CASSNVPGPLGEQYF. CDR3 in DNA: TGCGCCAGCAGCAACGTTCCGGGGCCCCTCGGCGAGCAGTACTTC.

J is TRBJ1-2 and V is TRBV18; maybe TRBD1 (5 bases). The CDR3 is 12 residues long. V dropped 6 bases and J dropped 8 bases, with 13 bases sitting between them. The germline CDR1 and CDR2 sequences are KGHSH and LQKENI. In DNA, the CDR3 is TGTGCCAGCTCCCCGACAGCTAGCGGCTACACCTTC. It is translated as CASSPTASGYTF.